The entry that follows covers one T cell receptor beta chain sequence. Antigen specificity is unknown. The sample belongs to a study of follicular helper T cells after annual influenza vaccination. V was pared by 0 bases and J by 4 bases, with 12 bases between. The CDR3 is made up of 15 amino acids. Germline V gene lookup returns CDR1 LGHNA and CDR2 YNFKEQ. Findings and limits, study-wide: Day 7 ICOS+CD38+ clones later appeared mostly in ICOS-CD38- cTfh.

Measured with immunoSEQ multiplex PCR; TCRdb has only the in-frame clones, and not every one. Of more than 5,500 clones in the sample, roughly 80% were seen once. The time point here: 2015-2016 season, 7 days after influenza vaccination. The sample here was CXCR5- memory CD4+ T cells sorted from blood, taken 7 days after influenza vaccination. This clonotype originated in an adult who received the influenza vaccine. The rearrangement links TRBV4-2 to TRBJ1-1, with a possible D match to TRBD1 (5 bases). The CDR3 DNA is TGTGCCAGCAGCCAAGATTCCGCAGGGAGCACTGAAGCTTTCTTT. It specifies CASSQDSAGSTEAFF.